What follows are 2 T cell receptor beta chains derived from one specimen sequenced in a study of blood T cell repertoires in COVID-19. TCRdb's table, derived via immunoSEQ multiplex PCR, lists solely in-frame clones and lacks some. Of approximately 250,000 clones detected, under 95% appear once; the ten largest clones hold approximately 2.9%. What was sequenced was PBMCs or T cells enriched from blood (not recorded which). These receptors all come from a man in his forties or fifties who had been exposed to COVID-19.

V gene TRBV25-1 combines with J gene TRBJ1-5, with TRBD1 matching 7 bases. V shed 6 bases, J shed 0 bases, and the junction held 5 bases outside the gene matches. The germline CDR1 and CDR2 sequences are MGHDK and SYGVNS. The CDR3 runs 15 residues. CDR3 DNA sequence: TGTGCCAGCAGCCCACAGGGGTATAGCAATCAGCCCCAGCATTTT. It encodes CASSPQGYSNQPQHF.

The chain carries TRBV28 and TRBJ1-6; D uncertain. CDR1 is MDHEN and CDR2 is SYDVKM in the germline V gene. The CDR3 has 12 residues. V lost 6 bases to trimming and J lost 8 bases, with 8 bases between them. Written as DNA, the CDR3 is TGTGCCAGCAGCAAAAAATATTCACCCCTCCACTTT. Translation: CASSKKYSPLHF.